Here is one T cell receptor beta chain with its context. What it binds is not known. The sample originates from a study of T cell repertoires in cytomegalovirus infection. The wider study: Both a matching HLA type and CMV infection were indicated by public TCR beta signatures. Overall study findings and caveats: Cumulated frequencies of public TCR beta families served to identify carriers of CMV plus the relevant HLA. HLA-C-restricted CMV clonotypes gave the most frequent clonotype in two of eight donors.

The V and J ends lost 4 bases and 2 bases respectively, with 14 bases between them. The germline gives CDR1 SGHAT, CDR2 FQNNGV. This CDR3 comprises 15 residues. TCRdb fed the reads into MiXCR, producing one record per CDR3 protein. The profile shows a few hundred thousand distinct CDR3 sequences, about 30% of them singletons. The sequenced sample consisted of PBMCs. The V gene is TRBV11-2, the J gene TRBJ1-2; D is unclear. This sequence was found in a human donor in good health (CMV status not recorded). Some clones in this sample may be carry-over from other donors' samples. CDR3 region: CASSSSPLGNYGYTF. The CDR3 bases are TGTGCCAGCAGCTCGTCGCCGCTGGGGAACTATGGCTACACCTTC.